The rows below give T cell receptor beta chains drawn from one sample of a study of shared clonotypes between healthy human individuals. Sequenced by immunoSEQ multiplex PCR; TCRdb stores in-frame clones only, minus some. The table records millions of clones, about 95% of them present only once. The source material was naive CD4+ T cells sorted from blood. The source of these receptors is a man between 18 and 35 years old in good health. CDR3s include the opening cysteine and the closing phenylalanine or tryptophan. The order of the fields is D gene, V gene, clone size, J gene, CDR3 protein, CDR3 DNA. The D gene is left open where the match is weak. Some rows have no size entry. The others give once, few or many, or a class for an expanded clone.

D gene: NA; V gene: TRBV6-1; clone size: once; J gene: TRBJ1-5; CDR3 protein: CASSPADKGQPQHF; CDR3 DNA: TGTGCCAGCAGCCCCGCCGACAAAGGTCAGCCCCAGCATTTT
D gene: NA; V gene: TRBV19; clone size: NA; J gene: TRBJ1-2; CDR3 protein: CASSPEVNYGYTF; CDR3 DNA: TGTGCCAGTAGTCCCGAGGTGAACTATGGCTACACCTTC
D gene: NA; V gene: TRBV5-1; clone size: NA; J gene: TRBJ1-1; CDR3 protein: CASSWDGGGNTEAFF; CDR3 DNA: TGCGCCAGCAGCTGGGACGGCGGCGGGAACACTGAAGCTTTCTTT
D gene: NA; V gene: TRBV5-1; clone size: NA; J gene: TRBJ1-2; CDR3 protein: CASSSFGKESSGYTF; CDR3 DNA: TGCGCCAGCAGCTCCTTCGGTAAGGAGTCGAGTGGCTACACCTTC
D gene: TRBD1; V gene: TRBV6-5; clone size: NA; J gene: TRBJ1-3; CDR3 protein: CASSYAGGSGNTIYF; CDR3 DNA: TGTGCCAGCAGTTACGCAGGGGGCTCTGGAAACACCATATATTTT
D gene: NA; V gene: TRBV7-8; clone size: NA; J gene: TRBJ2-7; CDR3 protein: CASSRAYEQYF; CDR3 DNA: TGTGCCAGCAGCCGGGCCTACGAGCAGTACTTC
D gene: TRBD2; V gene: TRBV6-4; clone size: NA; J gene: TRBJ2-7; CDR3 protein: CASSAPPSGGQDEQYF; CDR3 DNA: TGTGCCAGCAGTGCCCCGCCTAGCGGGGGTCAAGACGAGCAGTACTTC
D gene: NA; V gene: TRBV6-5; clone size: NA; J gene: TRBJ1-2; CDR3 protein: CASITGTPANYGYTF; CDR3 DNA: TGTGCCAGCATCACAGGGACACCAGCCAACTATGGCTACACCTTC
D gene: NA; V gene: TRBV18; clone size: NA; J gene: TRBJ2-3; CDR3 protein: CASSPKGTDTQYF; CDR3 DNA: TGTGCCAGCTCACCCAAAGGGACAGATACGCAGTATTTT
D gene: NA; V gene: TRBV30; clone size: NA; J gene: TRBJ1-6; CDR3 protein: CGVTGKAVSPLHF; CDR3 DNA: TGTGGCGTGACGGGGAAGGCCGTTTCACCCCTCCACTTT
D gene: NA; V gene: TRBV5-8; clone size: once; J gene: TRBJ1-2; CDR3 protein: CASSLNVLYGYTF; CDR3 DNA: TGTGCCAGCAGCTTGAATGTTCTCTATGGCTACACCTTC
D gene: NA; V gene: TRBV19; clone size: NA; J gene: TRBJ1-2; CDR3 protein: CASSALPDSNYGYTF; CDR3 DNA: TGTGCCAGTAGTGCTCTACCGGACAGTAACTATGGCTACACCTTC
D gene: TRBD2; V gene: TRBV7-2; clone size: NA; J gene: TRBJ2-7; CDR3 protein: CASSPSWTSGYQYF; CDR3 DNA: TGTGCCAGCAGCCCCTCGTGGACTAGCGGTTATCAGTACTTC
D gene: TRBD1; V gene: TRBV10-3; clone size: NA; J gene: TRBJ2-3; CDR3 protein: CATRGGDRGADTQYF; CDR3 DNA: TGTGCCACTCGTGGGGGGGACAGGGGAGCAGATACGCAGTATTTT
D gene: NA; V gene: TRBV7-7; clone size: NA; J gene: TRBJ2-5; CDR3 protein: CTSSPYTAETQYF; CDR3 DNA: TGTACTAGCAGCCCTTATACCGCGGAGACCCAGTACTTC
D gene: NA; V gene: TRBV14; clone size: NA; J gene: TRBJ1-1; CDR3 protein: CASSQDTGTLNTEAFF; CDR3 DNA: TGTGCCAGCAGCCAAGATACCGGGACGTTGAACACTGAAGCTTTCTTT
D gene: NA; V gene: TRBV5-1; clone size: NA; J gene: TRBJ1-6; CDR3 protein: CASSSGGNSPLHF; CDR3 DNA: TGCGCCAGCAGCTCCGGGGGCAATTCACCCCTCCACTTT
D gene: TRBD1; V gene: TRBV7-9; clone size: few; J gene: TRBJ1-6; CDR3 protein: CASSPGQGNSPLHF; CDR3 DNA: TGTGCCAGCAGCCCGGGACAGGGGAATTCACCCCTCCACTTT
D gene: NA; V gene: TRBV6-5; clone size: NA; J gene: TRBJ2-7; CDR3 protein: CASSYSILSEQYF; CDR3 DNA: TGTGCCAGCAGTTACTCGATTTTATCCGAGCAGTACTTC
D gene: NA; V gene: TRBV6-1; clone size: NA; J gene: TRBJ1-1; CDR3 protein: CASSGWAGTEAFF; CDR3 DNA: TGTGCCAGCAGTGGATGGGCCGGCACTGAAGCTTTCTTT
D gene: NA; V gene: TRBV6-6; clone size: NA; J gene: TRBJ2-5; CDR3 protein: CASRGYTSLETQYF; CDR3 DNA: TGTGCCAGCAGGGGCTATACGTCCCTAGAGACCCAGTACTTC
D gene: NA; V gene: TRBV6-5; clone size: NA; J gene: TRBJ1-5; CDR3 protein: CASSYGRGQPQHF; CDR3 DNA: TGTGCCAGCAGTTACGGCAGAGGGCAGCCCCAGCATTTT
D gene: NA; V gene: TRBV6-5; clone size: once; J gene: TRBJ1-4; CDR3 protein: CASRADLATNEKLFF; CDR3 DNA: TGTGCCAGCAGGGCGGACCTAGCAACTAATGAAAAACTGTTTTTT
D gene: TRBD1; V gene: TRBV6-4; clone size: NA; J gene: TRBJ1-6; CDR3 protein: CASRTGCVFSYNSPLHF; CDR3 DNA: TGTGCCAGCAGGACAGGGTGCGTGTTCTCCTATAATTCACCCCTCCACTTT
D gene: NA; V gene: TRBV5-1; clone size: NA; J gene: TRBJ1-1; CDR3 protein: CASSLAPGVGNTEAFF; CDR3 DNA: TGCGCCAGCAGCTTGGCACCAGGTGTGGGGAACACTGAAGCTTTCTTT
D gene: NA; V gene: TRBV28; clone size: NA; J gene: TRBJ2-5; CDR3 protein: CASSLTNGGETQYF; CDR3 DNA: TGTGCCAGCAGTCTCACCAATGGTGGGGAGACCCAGTACTTC
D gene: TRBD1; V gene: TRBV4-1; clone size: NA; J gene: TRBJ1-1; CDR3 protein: CASSPDRGRSTEAFF; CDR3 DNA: TGCGCCAGCAGCCCGGACAGGGGGCGAAGTACTGAAGCTTTCTTT
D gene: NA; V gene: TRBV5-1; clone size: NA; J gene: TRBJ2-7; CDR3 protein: CASSTSYEQYF; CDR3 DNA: TGCGCCAGCAGCACGTCCTACGAGCAGTACTTC
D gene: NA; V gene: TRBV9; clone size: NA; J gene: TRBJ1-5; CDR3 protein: CASSASGASSQPQHF; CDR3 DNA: TGTGCCAGCAGCGCTTCAGGGGCGAGCAGTCAGCCCCAGCATTTT
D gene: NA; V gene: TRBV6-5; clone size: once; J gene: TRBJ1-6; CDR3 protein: CASRMQGNSPLHF; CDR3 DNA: TGTGCCAGCAGAATGCAGGGCAATTCACCCCTCCACTTT
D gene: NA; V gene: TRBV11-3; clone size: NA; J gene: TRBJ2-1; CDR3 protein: CASSLDGRTNNEQFF; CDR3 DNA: TGTGCCAGCAGCTTAGATGGTCGGACTAACAATGAGCAGTTCTTC
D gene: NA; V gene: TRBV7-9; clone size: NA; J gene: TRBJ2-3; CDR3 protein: CASSLARSDTQYF; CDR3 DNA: TGTGCCAGCAGCTTAGCGCGTTCGGATACGCAGTATTTT
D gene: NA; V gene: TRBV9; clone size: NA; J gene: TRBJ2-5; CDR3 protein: CASSPRDLQETQYF; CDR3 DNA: TGTGCCAGCAGCCCTCGGGATCTCCAAGAGACCCAGTACTTC
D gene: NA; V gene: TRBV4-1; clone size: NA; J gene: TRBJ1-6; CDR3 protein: CASSQEVDYRGSPLHF; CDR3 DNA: TGCGCCAGCAGCCAAGAAGTCGACTATAGAGGCTCACCCCTCCACTTT
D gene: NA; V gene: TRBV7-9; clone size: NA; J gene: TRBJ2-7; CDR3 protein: CASSWDTSYEQYF; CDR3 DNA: TGTGCCAGCAGCTGGGACACCTCCTACGAGCAGTACTTC
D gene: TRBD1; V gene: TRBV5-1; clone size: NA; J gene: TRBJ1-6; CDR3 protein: CASSPRDRGDSPLHF; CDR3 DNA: TGCGCCAGCAGCCCCCGGGACAGGGGAGACTCACCCCTCCACTTT
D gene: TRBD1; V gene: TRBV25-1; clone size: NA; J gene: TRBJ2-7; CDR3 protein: CASSESPGQGLYEQYF; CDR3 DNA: TGTGCCAGCAGTGAATCCCCGGGACAGGGGTTATACGAGCAGTACTTC
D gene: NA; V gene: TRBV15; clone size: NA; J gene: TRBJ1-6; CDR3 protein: CATSRESNSPLHF; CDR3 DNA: TGTGCCACCAGCAGAGAAAGTAATTCACCCCTCCACTTT
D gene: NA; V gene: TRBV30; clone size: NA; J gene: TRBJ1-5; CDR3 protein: CAWSVEGFQPQHF; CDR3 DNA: TGTGCCTGGAGTGTAGAAGGGTTTCAGCCCCAGCATTTT
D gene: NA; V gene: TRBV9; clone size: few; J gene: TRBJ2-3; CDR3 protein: CASSVTTKLADQTDTQYF; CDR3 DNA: TGTGCCAGCAGCGTAACTACAAAACTAGCAGACCAAACAGATACGCAGTATTTT
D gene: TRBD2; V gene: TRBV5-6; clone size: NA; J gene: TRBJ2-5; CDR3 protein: CASSVAGGPRETQYF; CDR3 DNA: TGTGCCAGCAGCGTAGCGGGAGGGCCCAGGGAGACCCAGTACTTC
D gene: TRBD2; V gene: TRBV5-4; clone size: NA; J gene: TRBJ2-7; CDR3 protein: CASSSGGLAGPYEQYF; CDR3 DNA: TGTGCCAGCAGCTCTGGGGGACTAGCGGGACCCTACGAGCAGTACTTC
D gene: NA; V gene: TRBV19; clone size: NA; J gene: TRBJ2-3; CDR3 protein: CASSTTGSTDTQYF; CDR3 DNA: TGTGCCAGTAGTACAACAGGCAGCACAGATACGCAGTATTTT
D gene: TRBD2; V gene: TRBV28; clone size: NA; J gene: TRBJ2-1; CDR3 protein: CASSFRTSGGSLFKDEQFF; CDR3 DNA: TGTGCCAGCAGTTTCCGGACTAGCGGGGGGTCCCTGTTTAAGGATGAGCAGTTCTTC
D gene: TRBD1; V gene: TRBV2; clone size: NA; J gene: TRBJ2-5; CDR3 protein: CASSRQGVRQETQYF; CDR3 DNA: TGTGCCAGCAGTAGGCAGGGGGTGAGGCAAGAGACCCAGTACTTC
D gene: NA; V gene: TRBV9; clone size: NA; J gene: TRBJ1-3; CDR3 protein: CASSVGGEGNTIYF; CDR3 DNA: TGTGCCAGCAGCGTAGGGGGGGAAGGAAACACCATATATTTT
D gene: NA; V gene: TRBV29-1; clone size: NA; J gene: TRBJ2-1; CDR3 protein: CSVVAGSGSYNEQFF; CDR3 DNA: TGCAGCGTTGTTGCCGGGAGCGGGTCCTACAATGAGCAGTTCTTC
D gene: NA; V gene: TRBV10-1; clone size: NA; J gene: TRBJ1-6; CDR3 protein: CASSEADSPLHF; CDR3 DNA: TGCGCCAGCAGTGAGGCGGATTCACCCCTCCACTTT
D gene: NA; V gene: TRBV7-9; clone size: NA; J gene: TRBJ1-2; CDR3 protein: CASSLALPQANYGYTF; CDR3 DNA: TGTGCCAGCAGCTTAGCGCTACCGCAAGCTAACTATGGCTACACCTTC
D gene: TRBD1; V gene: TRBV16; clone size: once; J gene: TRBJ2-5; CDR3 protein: CASSQWDRDIQETQYF; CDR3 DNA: TGTGCCAGCAGCCAATGGGACAGGGATATCCAAGAGACCCAGTACTTC
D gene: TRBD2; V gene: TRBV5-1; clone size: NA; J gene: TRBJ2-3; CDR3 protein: CASSLERGAADTQYF; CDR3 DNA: TGCGCCAGCAGCTTGGAGCGGGGGGCCGCAGATACGCAGTATTTT
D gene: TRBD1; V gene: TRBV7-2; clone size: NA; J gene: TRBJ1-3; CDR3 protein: CASSTRQGRSGNTIYF; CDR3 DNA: TGTGCCAGCAGCACTCGACAGGGAAGGAGTGGAAACACCATATATTTT
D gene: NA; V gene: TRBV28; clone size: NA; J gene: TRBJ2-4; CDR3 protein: CASSLGSLAKNIQYF; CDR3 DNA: TGTGCCAGCAGTTTAGGCAGCTTAGCCAAAAACATTCAGTACTTC
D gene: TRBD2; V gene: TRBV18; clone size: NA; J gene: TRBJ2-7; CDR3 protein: CASSPGTSVAYEQYF; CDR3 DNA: TGTGCCAGCTCACCCGGGACTAGCGTAGCCTACGAGCAGTACTTC
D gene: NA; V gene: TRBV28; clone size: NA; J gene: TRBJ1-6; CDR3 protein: CASSLGGWSPLHF; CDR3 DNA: TGTGCCAGCAGTTTAGGGGGATGGTCACCCCTCCACTTT